The rows below give T cell receptor beta chains drawn from one sample of a study of PD-1 blockade in classical Hodgkin lymphoma. Assay: immunoSEQ multiplex PCR; the TCRdb copy retains only in-frame clones and omits some. The sample carries approximately 45,000 clones, 60% to 75% recorded once. Sequencing was performed on peripheral blood mononuclear cells (PBMCs), taken before the fourth cycle of nivolumab. The receptors originated from a human donor with classical Hodgkin lymphoma. The CDR3 runs from the conserved cysteine through the conserved F or W. Each record gives: CDR3 protein, CDR3 DNA, D gene, clone size, J gene, V gene. A D gene is named only where the DNA matches it firmly. Some rows mark clone size as missing; the rest say once, few, many or name a class of expanded clone.

CASSFQTTGLAFF | TGTGCCAGCAGTTTCCAGACTACAGGGTTAGCTTTCTTT | NA | few | TRBJ1-1 | TRBV28
CASSRDGNEAFF | TGTGCCAGCTCACGGGACGGAAATGAAGCTTTCTTT | NA | NA | TRBJ1-1 | TRBV18
CASSGLAGGPQYF | TGTGCCAGCAGCGGACTAGCGGGGGGGCCGCAGTACTTC | TRBD2 | NA | TRBJ2-7 | TRBV2
CASSWGVNTNQPQHF | TGTGCCAGTAGCTGGGGGGTGAACACTAATCAGCCCCAGCATTTT | NA | NA | TRBJ1-5 | TRBV19
CASRGPRGGELFF | TGTGCCAGCCGGGGACCTCGGGGCGGGGAGCTGTTTTTT | NA | NA | TRBJ2-2 | TRBV28
CAWNGGSTDTQYF | TGTGCCTGGAACGGCGGGAGCACAGATACGCAGTATTTT | NA | NA | TRBJ2-3 | TRBV30
CATSRDLAVYSYEQYF | TGTGCCACCAGCAGAGATCTAGCGGTATATTCCTACGAGCAGTACTTC | TRBD2 | NA | TRBJ2-7 | TRBV15
CASTGTGAPNEKLFF | TGTGCCAGCACCGGGACAGGGGCGCCTAATGAAAAACTGTTTTTT | TRBD1 | NA | TRBJ1-4 | TRBV9
CATEGGEQFF | TGTGCCACTGAGGGCGGGGAGCAGTTCTTC | NA | NA | TRBJ2-1 | TRBV19
CAWSVLLGSDYEQYF | TGTGCCTGGAGTGTACTACTCGGCAGTGACTACGAGCAGTACTTC | NA | NA | TRBJ2-7 | TRBV30
CASSRLGGNTGELFF | TGTGCCAGCTCACGCCTAGGCGGGAACACCGGGGAGCTGTTTTTT | NA | many | TRBJ2-2 | TRBV18
CASTPAGLSTSNYGYTF | TGTGCCAGTACCCCTGCAGGGCTCTCTACCTCTAACTATGGCTACACCTTC | NA | NA | TRBJ1-2 | TRBV19
CASSYKDRGLEQYF | TGTGCCAGCAGTTACAAGGACAGGGGACTCGAGCAGTACTTC | TRBD1 | NA | TRBJ2-7 | TRBV6-5
CASLGGESTDTQYF | TGTGCCAGCTTAGGGGGGGAAAGCACAGATACGCAGTATTTT | NA | NA | TRBJ2-3 | TRBV5-5
CASSPGPGDNGQPQHF | TGTGCCAGCAGCCCAGGTCCCGGGGATAATGGTCAGCCCCAGCATTTT | NA | NA | TRBJ1-5 | TRBV9
CASSFDSYNEQFF | TGTGCCAGCAGCTTCGACTCCTACAATGAGCAGTTCTTC | NA | NA | TRBJ2-1 | TRBV7-3
CASSQPGQGSLYEQYF | TGTGCCAGCAGCCAACCCGGACAGGGGAGCCTCTACGAGCAGTACTTC | TRBD1 | NA | TRBJ2-7 | TRBV14
CASSSETGMTYEQYF | TGTGCCAGCAGCTCAGAGACAGGGATGACCTACGAGCAGTACTTC | TRBD1 | once | TRBJ2-7 | TRBV7-2
CAIKTGGGYEQYF | TGTGCCATAAAGACAGGCGGAGGTTACGAGCAGTACTTC | NA | once | TRBJ2-7 | TRBV10-3
CASKMYTDTQYF | TGTGCCAGCAAGATGTACACAGATACGCAGTATTTT | NA | NA | TRBJ2-3 | TRBV6-1
CASSVGLAGEQFF | TGTGCCAGCAGCGTAGGACTAGCGGGGGAGCAGTTCTTC | TRBD2 | few | TRBJ2-1 | TRBV9
CASSIIPGQGAYEQYF | TGTGCCAGCAGCATAATTCCGGGACAGGGGGCCTACGAGCAGTACTTC | TRBD1 | few | TRBJ2-7 | TRBV7-9
CASSIGLNAAPRETQYF | TGTGCCAGTAGTATAGGATTAAATGCGGCTCCCCGGGAGACCCAGTACTTC | NA | few | TRBJ2-5 | TRBV19
CAISDLQAKNYGYTF | TGTGCCATCAGCGACCTGCAGGCCAAAAACTATGGCTACACCTTC | NA | NA | TRBJ1-2 | TRBV10-3
CASSPGLEEKLFF | TGTGCCAGCTCACCAGGGCTGGAAGAAAAACTGTTTTTT | NA | NA | TRBJ1-4 | TRBV18
CASSLSGLATYEQYF | TGTGCCAGCAGTTTATCGGGACTAGCGACCTACGAGCAGTACTTC | TRBD2 | NA | TRBJ2-7 | TRBV28
CASSLDLRGGISNQPQHF | TGTGCCAGCAGCTTAGATCTCAGGGGAGGAATTAGCAATCAGCCCCAGCATTTT | NA | NA | TRBJ1-5 | TRBV11-3
CASSVVQLTDTQYF | TGTGCCAGCAGCGTAGTTCAGCTCACAGATACGCAGTATTTT | NA | NA | TRBJ2-3 | TRBV9
CSARGGNTIYF | TGCAGTGCTAGAGGGGGAAACACCATATATTTT | NA | NA | TRBJ1-3 | TRBV20-1
CASSSRDRPTTNEKLFF | TGTGCCAGCAGCTCCCGGGACAGACCTACAACTAATGAAAAACTGTTTTTT | TRBD1 | NA | TRBJ1-4 | TRBV7-9
CASRNEPGLAASEQYF | TGCGCCAGCAGAAACGAACCGGGACTAGCGGCCTCCGAGCAGTACTTC | TRBD2 | NA | TRBJ2-7 | TRBV4-1
CASSFEAGEYNEQFF | TGTGCCAGCAGCTTTGAAGCGGGAGAGTACAATGAGCAGTTCTTC | TRBD2 | NA | TRBJ2-1 | TRBV7-6
CASSVEAQEAFF | TGTGCCAGCAGTGTGGAGGCCCAGGAAGCTTTCTTT | NA | many | TRBJ1-1 | TRBV2
CASSPRQISNQPQHF | TGTGCCAGCTCACCTAGACAGATTAGCAATCAGCCCCAGCATTTT | NA | NA | TRBJ1-5 | TRBV18
CATSPGGRETQYF | TGTGCCACCAGCCCGGGGGGGCGAGAGACCCAGTACTTC | TRBD2 | medium-sized | TRBJ2-5 | TRBV15
CASSSGTPKLDTQYF | TGTGCCAGCAGTTCGGGGACTCCTAAGTTGGATACGCAGTATTTT | NA | NA | TRBJ2-3 | TRBV28
CASSLQGNYGYTF | TGTGCCAGCAGTTTACAGGGCAACTATGGCTACACCTTC | NA | NA | TRBJ1-2 | TRBV28
CASKTSGASYEQYF | TGTGCCAGCAAAACTAGCGGGGCCTCCTACGAGCAGTACTTC | TRBD2 | NA | TRBJ2-7 | TRBV11-2
CASSPGVGANVLTF | TGTGCCAGCAGTCCAGGGGTCGGGGCCAACGTCCTGACTTTC | NA | NA | TRBJ2-6 | TRBV27
CASSQEAGSQPQHF | TGCGCCAGCAGCCAAGAGGCGGGTAGTCAGCCCCAGCATTTT | NA | NA | TRBJ1-5 | TRBV4-3
CASQDSSYNEQFF | TGTGCCAGCCAAGACAGCTCCTACAATGAGCAGTTCTTC | NA | NA | TRBJ2-1 | TRBV6-1
CASSYSRLQETQYF | TGTGCCAGCAGTTACAGCCGGCTACAAGAGACCCAGTACTTC | NA | once | TRBJ2-5 | TRBV6-5
CASSLVDGTQYF | TGTGCCAGCAGTTTAGTGGATGGCACGCAGTATTTT | NA | NA | TRBJ2-3 | TRBV28
CASSQRGGTNEKLFF | TGCGCCAGCAGCCAAAGGGGGGGAACTAATGAAAAACTGTTTTTT | NA | few | TRBJ1-4 | TRBV4-3
CASSSGTSRQETQYF | TGTGCCAGCAGCTCCGGGACTAGCAGACAAGAGACCCAGTACTTC | TRBD2 | NA | TRBJ2-5 | TRBV7-2
CASSPTVSPNYGYTF | TGTGCCAGCAGCCCGACAGTCTCGCCTAACTATGGCTACACCTTC | NA | NA | TRBJ1-2 | TRBV14
CATSRDTSGYNEQFF | TGTGCCACCAGCAGAGATACTAGCGGCTACAATGAGCAGTTCTTC | TRBD2 | NA | TRBJ2-1 | TRBV15
CASSTTSGGPPGPTDTQYF | TGTGCCAGCAGCACAACTAGCGGGGGGCCCCCGGGACCCACAGATACGCAGTATTTT | TRBD2 | many | TRBJ2-3 | TRBV11-3
CASSFSGTGGYEQYF | TGTGCCAGCAGCTTTTCCGGGACAGGGGGCTACGAGCAGTACTTC | TRBD1 | NA | TRBJ2-7 | TRBV7-2
CASSSVDRVGETQYF | TGTGCCAGCAGCTCAGTTGACAGGGTTGGAGAGACCCAGTACTTC | TRBD1 | few | TRBJ2-5 | TRBV5-6
CASIPPDRGIDEQYF | TGTGCCAGCATCCCACCCGACAGGGGGATCGACGAGCAGTACTTC | TRBD1 | medium-sized | TRBJ2-7 | TRBV28
CASSVLAGQSYEQYF | TGTGCCAGCAGTGTCTTAGCGGGGCAATCCTACGAGCAGTACTTC | TRBD2 | NA | TRBJ2-7 | TRBV6-1
CASSKRLAGTDTQYF | TGTGCCAGCAGCAAACGGCTAGCGGGCACAGATACGCAGTATTTT | TRBD2 | NA | TRBJ2-3 | TRBV11-2
CASSMKRAGANVLTF | TGTGCCAGTAGTATGAAGAGGGCTGGGGCCAACGTCCTGACTTTC | NA | NA | TRBJ2-6 | TRBV19
CASSPQVIPLGDTF | TGTGCCAGCAGCCCACAGGTGATTCCCTTAGGTGACACCTTC | NA | NA | TRBJ1-2 | TRBV5-1